The 19 T cell receptor beta chains below come from one sample, sequenced in a study of blood T cell repertoires in COVID-19. TCRdb's table, derived via immunoSEQ multiplex PCR, lists solely in-frame clones and lacks some. The table has 30,000 to 40,000 clones, about 80% seen once; the top ten hold approximately 31%. Sequenced input: peripheral blood. The receptors come from a man older than 75 with acute or convalescent COVID-19.

This CDR3 reads CASSEGARYEQYF. CDR3 bases: TGCGCCAGCAGTGAAGGGGCGCGCTACGAGCAGTACTTC. The gene calls are TRBV10-1 and TRBJ2-7, with D perhaps matching TRBD1 (5 bases). The CDR3 spans 13 residues. CDR1 WNHNN and CDR2 SYGVQD come from the germline V gene (reference sequence). V gave up 3 bases and J gave up 3 bases, with 9 bases separating them.

The rearrangement uses TRBV6-5 and TRBJ2-4; TRBD1 matches 8 bases. The CDR3 covers 15 residues. Germline V CDR1 and CDR2: MNHEY, SVGAGI. After removal of 8 bases from V and 3 bases from J, the junction contained 9 bases not matched to a gene. CDR3 sequence reads: CASQLSTGGKNIQYF. DNA of the CDR3: TGTGCCAGCCAACTCTCAACAGGGGGCAAAAACATTCAGTACTTC.

The chain couples TRBV5-1 to TRBJ2-5; 8 bases line up with TRBD1. The CDR3 sequence is 17 residues long. Germline loops: CDR1 SGHRS, CDR2 YFSETQ. The ends lost 4 bases at V and 4 bases at J; junction bases unmatched: 15. The CDR3 DNA sequence: TGCGCCAGCAGCATCCGAGGGCAGGGGGCTTGGCGAGAGACCCAGTACTTC. Translation: CASSIRGQGAWRETQYF.

The V and J genes are TRBV27 and TRBJ1-6, with D perhaps matching TRBD1 (5 bases). CDR3 length: 12 amino acids. Germline V CDR1 and CDR2: MNHEY, SMNVEV (reference sequence). Trimming took 6 bases from V and 9 from J, leaving 9 bases between them. CDR3 DNA sequence: TGTGCCAGCAGGGAAGGGGCTTCACCCCTCCACTTT. It translates to CASREGASPLHF.

The V call is TRBV5-4, the J call TRBJ2-3; 9 bases line up with TRBD1. V lost 4 bases, J lost 1 base, and 4 bases stayed unmatched. The CDR3 runs to 15 residues. CDR1 is SGHNT and CDR2 is YYREEE in the germline V gene (reference sequence). CDR3: CASSTGQGGTDTQYF. The DNA of the CDR3 is TGTGCCAGCAGCACGGGACAGGGCGGCACAGATACGCAGTATTTT.

This chain connects TRBV6-2 or TRBV6-3 to TRBJ2-1; 7 bases are a match to TRBD1. The ends lost 2 bases at V and 5 bases at J; junction bases unmatched: 0. The germline V gene has CDR1 MNHEY and CDR2 SVGEGT. The CDR3 consists of 13 residues. CDR3 in DNA: TGTGCCAGCAGTTACACAGGGGACAATGAGCAGTTCTTC. Amino acid sequence: CASSYTGDNEQFF.

The V gene is TRBV6-6, the J gene TRBJ2-7; 10 bases line up with TRBD2. The CDR3 runs to 16 residues. With 2 bases clipped from V and 6 bases from J, the junction kept 10 bases outside the gene matches. Germline CDR1 is MNHNY and CDR2 is SVGAGI (reference sequence). The CDR3 bases are TGTGCCAGCAGTTACAAAGCGGGAGGGATGCCAACCGAGCAGTACTTC. This sequence encodes CASSYKAGGMPTEQYF.

This rearrangement joins TRBV18 to TRBJ1-1; D might be TRBD1 (5 bases). Germline V gene lookup returns CDR1 KGHSH and CDR2 LQKENI. Trimming removed 3 bases at V and 1 base at J, with 6 bases between. The CDR3 is 13 amino acids. CDR3 region: CASSPGGNTEAFF. The DNA of the CDR3 is TGTGCCAGCTCACCCGGGGGGAACACTGAAGCTTTCTTT.

The chain has TRBV5-4 and TRBJ2-2; 10 nucleotides match TRBD1. V lost 4 bases, J lost 4 bases, and 4 bases stayed unmatched. This CDR3 has 15 residues. CDR1 and CDR2 from the germline V gene are SGHNT and YYREEE (reference sequence). In DNA, the CDR3 is TGTGCCAGCAGCCGGACAGGGGGGACCACCGGGGAGCTGTTTTTT. Encoded protein: CASSRTGGTTGELFF.

J is TRBJ2-7 and V is TRBV13; TRBD1 agrees at 11 bases. With 5 bases clipped from V and 6 bases from J, the junction kept 9 bases outside the gene matches. Germline V gives CDR1 PRHDT, CDR2 FYEKMQ (reference sequence). This CDR3 has 15 residues. The CDR3, as DNA: TGTGCCAGCAGCACTCGAACCGGGACAGGGGGCGAGCAGTACTTC. Translation gives CASSTRTGTGGEQYF.

This chain links TRBV30 with TRBJ1-3; D may be TRBD1 (5 bases). In germline, CDR1 is GTSNPN, CDR2 SVGIG (reference sequence). The ends were cut back, 0 bases at V and 0 bases at J, with 15 bases in the middle. The CDR3 runs to 17 residues. CDR3 protein: CAWSVLTGDFSGNTIYF. As DNA, the CDR3 is TGTGCCTGGAGTGTACTTACAGGAGATTTCTCTGGAAACACCATATATTTT.

CDR3 residues: CASAGAGREKLFF. DNA for the CDR3: TGTGCCAGCGCAGGGGCTGGACGGGAAAAACTGTTTTTT. V gene TRBV7-2 combines with J gene TRBJ1-4, with D tentatively TRBD1 (6 bases). V gave up 8 bases and J gave up 8 bases, with 15 bases separating them. The CDR3 has 13 residues. The V gene's germline CDR1 is SGHTA and CDR2 FQGNSA. Drawing the rest from reference TRBV7-2 and TRBJ1-4, the complete variable domain is GAGVSQSPSNKVTEKGKDVELRCDPISGHTALYWYRQSLGQGLEFLIYFQGNSAPDKSGLPSDRFSAERTGGSVSTLTIQRTQQEDSAVYLCASAGAGREKLFFGSGTQLSVL.

V usage is TRBV11-2 and J usage is TRBJ2-2, with D possibly matching TRBD2 (5 bases). V lost 2 bases, J lost 3 bases, and 13 bases lay in between. The length of the CDR3 is 16 residues. CDR1 and CDR2 from the germline V gene are SGHAT and FQNNGV. CDR3 in DNA: TGTGCCAGCAGCTTAAGTCAGGACTCATACACCGGGGAGCTGTTTTTT. Amino acids: CASSLSQDSYTGELFF.

This chain uses TRBV5-6 with TRBJ2-7; 7 nucleotides align to TRBD1. Germline V gene lookup returns CDR1 SGHDT and CDR2 YYEEEE. CDR3 size: 17 residues. The J segment lost 0 bases and the V segment lost 3 bases, leaving 12 bases of the junction unmatched. The DNA of the CDR3 is TGTGCCAGCAGCTCGCGTCCATCCGGGACAGCCTCCTACGAGCAGTACTTC. Its protein product is CASSSRPSGTASYEQYF.

This chain uses TRBV29-1 with TRBJ1-1; D is perhaps TRBD1 (5 bases). The CDR3 is 11 amino acids. Germline-derived CDR1 and CDR2 are SQVTM and ANQGSEA. V was pared by 5 bases and J by 7 bases, with 11 bases between. CDR3 residues: CSVPQQGEAFF. CDR3 DNA: TGCAGCGTTCCTCAGCAGGGTGAAGCTTTCTTT. The whole variable domain, filled in from reference TRBV29-1 and TRBJ1-1, reads SAVISQKPSRDICQRGTSLTIQCQVDSQVTMMFWYRQQPGQSLTLIATANQGSEATYESGFVIDKFPISRPNLTFSTLTVSNMSPEDSSIYLCSVPQQGEAFFGQGTRLTVV.

The gene calls are TRBV19 and TRBJ2-5; 12 nucleotides match TRBD2. CDR3 length: 15 amino acids. V lost 5 bases and J lost 4; bases outside the gene matches: 5. From germline, CDR1 is LNHDA and CDR2 SQIVND (reference sequence). In DNA form, the CDR3 reads TGTGCCAGTAGTGCGACTAGCGGGAGAAGAGAGACCCAGTACTTC. It is translated as CASSATSGRRETQYF.

The chain carries TRBV19 and TRBJ2-6; D is ambiguous. The germline V and J ends were trimmed by 4 bases and 2 bases, with 12 bases remaining between them. Germline V CDR1 and CDR2: LNHDA, SQIVND (reference sequence). This CDR3 has 16 residues. The CDR3 nucleotides are TGTGCCAGTAGTAAGATAGACATAACTGGGGCCAACGTCCTGACTTTC. It specifies CASSKIDITGANVLTF.

The chain uses TRBV15 and TRBJ2-7, with D possibly TRBD1 on 6 matching bases. Looked up from germline, CDR1 is LNHNV and CDR2 is YYDKDF (reference sequence). V shed 1 base and J shed 2 bases, with 9 bases lying between them. This CDR3 is built from 14 residues. This chain's CDR3 is CATSRARGTYEQYF. CDR3 bases: TGTGCCACCAGCAGAGCCAGGGGTACCTACGAGCAGTACTTC.

The chain employs TRBV7-2 and TRBJ1-1, with 9 bases fitting TRBD1. The J segment lost 1 base and the V segment lost 5 bases, leaving 5 bases of the junction unmatched. CDR3 length: 15 amino acids. Germline V CDR1 and CDR2: SGHTA, FQGNSA. The CDR3 DNA sequence: TGTGCCAGCAGCCAAGGACAGGGGACGAACACTGAAGCTTTCTTT. This encodes CASSQGQGTNTEAFF. The variable domain in full, completed from reference TRBV7-2 and TRBJ1-1, reads GAGVSQSPSNKVTEKGKDVELRCDPISGHTALYWYRQSLGQGLEFLIYFQGNSAPDKSGLPSDRFSAERTGGSVSTLTIQRTQQEDSAVYLCASSQGQGTNTEAFFGQGTRLTVV.